This T cell receptor (beta chain) was found in a study of cytomegalovirus exposure and HLA in healthy donors. CDR3 size: 15 residues. Germline V lookup: CDR1 LNHDA, CDR2 SQIVND (reference sequence). J lost 4 bases, V lost 3 bases, and 6 bases had no gene match. The PCR had 60 Vbeta and 13 Jbeta primers. The assay was immunoSEQ multiplex PCR, and TCRdb's table has in-frame clones only and misses some. The sample lists fewer than 200,000 clones, around 75% seen once, with around 2% in the top ten. The study, taken as a whole, reports: Presence/absence analyses assumed roughly uniform sequencing depth across donors. Some TCR beta chains (more than 150 of them) were listed as cytomegalovirus-associated. A later analysis found common viral pathogens apparently linked to several of the most significant clusters.

In regard to this clone: What it binds is not known.

The sequence was collected from a human donor in good health. The chain links TRBV19 to TRBJ1-2; 9 nucleotides line up with TRBD1. The sample consisted of PBMCs. The CDR3 sequence: CASSIRQGVGYGYTF. For the CDR3, the DNA is TGTGCCAGTAGTATTAGACAGGGGGTTGGCTATGGCTACACCTTC.